These T cell receptor beta chains were read from a single sample in a study of cytomegalovirus exposure and HLA in healthy donors. The table came from immunoSEQ multiplex PCR; TCRdb's copy has only in-frame clones and leaves some out. The sample shows approximately 77,000 clones, approximately 78% of them seen only once. Material for sequencing was PBMCs. The receptors derive from a man in his forties or fifties in good health and CMV-seronegative. The CDR3 runs from the conserved cysteine through the conserved F or W. Fields, in order: CDR3 length, J gene, clone size, D gene, V gene, CDR3 protein, CDR3 DNA. D genes are given only for firm matches. Clone size, where shown, is once, few, many, or a class for clones that have expanded.

cdr3_length: 15; j_call: TRBJ2-5; clone_size: NA; d_call: NA; v_call: TRBV10-3; cdr3_aa: CAISELRGTRETQYF; cdr3_nt: TGTGCCATCAGTGAGTTACGGGGAACCCGAGAGACCCAGTACTTC
cdr3_length: 13; j_call: TRBJ1-1; clone_size: few; d_call: NA; v_call: TRBV19; cdr3_aa: CASSLKRNTEAFF; cdr3_nt: TGTGCCAGTAGCCTTAAGAGGAACACTGAAGCTTTCTTT
cdr3_length: 16; j_call: TRBJ2-7; clone_size: NA; d_call: NA; v_call: TRBV5-4; cdr3_aa: CASSSSPGGSAYEQYF; cdr3_nt: TGTGCCAGCAGCTCGTCCCCTGGGGGCTCAGCCTACGAGCAGTACTTC
cdr3_length: 14; j_call: TRBJ2-1; clone_size: NA; d_call: NA; v_call: TRBV4-3; cdr3_aa: CASSQEGWDNEQFF; cdr3_nt: TGCGCCAGCAGCCAGGAGGGGTGGGACAATGAGCAGTTCTTC
cdr3_length: 14; j_call: TRBJ1-2; clone_size: once; d_call: TRBD1; v_call: TRBV5-5; cdr3_aa: CASSLVGQRDGYTF; cdr3_nt: TGTGCCAGCAGCTTGGTGGGACAGCGAGATGGCTACACCTTC
cdr3_length: 15; j_call: TRBJ2-1; clone_size: few; d_call: TRBD2; v_call: TRBV7-2; cdr3_aa: CASSLVTGAGSEQFF; cdr3_nt: TGTGCCAGCAGCTTAGTTACGGGAGCGGGAAGTGAGCAGTTCTTC
cdr3_length: 16; j_call: TRBJ2-1; clone_size: NA; d_call: TRBD2; v_call: TRBV6-6; cdr3_aa: CASSLPGGGPFDEQFF; cdr3_nt: TGTGCCAGCAGTCTCCCCGGGGGGGGGCCTTTCGATGAGCAGTTCTTC
cdr3_length: 16; j_call: TRBJ2-1; clone_size: NA; d_call: TRBD1; v_call: TRBV9; cdr3_aa: CASSPEQGSAYNEQFF; cdr3_nt: TGTGCCAGCAGCCCCGAACAGGGGTCAGCCTACAATGAGCAGTTCTTC
cdr3_length: 15; j_call: TRBJ1-1; clone_size: NA; d_call: TRBD1; v_call: TRBV4-3; cdr3_aa: CASSRGTGLNTEAFF; cdr3_nt: TGCGCCAGCAGCCGAGGGACAGGTTTGAACACTGAAGCTTTCTTT
cdr3_length: 14; j_call: TRBJ1-2; clone_size: NA; d_call: TRBD1; v_call: TRBV9; cdr3_aa: CASSKTGSSGGYTF; cdr3_nt: TGTGCCAGCAGCAAGACAGGGAGTTCTGGCGGCTACACCTTC
cdr3_length: 16; j_call: TRBJ2-2; clone_size: once; d_call: TRBD1; v_call: TRBV5-4; cdr3_aa: CASSLGGTGGGGELFF; cdr3_nt: TGTGCCAGCAGCTTGGGCGGGACAGGGGGAGGCGGGGAGCTGTTTTTT
cdr3_length: 13; j_call: TRBJ1-5; clone_size: NA; d_call: TRBD1; v_call: TRBV19; cdr3_aa: CASRRQGDQPQHF; cdr3_nt: TGTGCCAGTAGAAGACAGGGTGATCAGCCCCAGCATTTT
cdr3_length: 13; j_call: TRBJ2-5; clone_size: NA; d_call: NA; v_call: TRBV27; cdr3_aa: CASSRYAGETQYF; cdr3_nt: TGTGCCAGCAGCCGTTATGCCGGGGAGACCCAGTACTTC
cdr3_length: 16; j_call: TRBJ1-5; clone_size: NA; d_call: TRBD1; v_call: TRBV19; cdr3_aa: CASNTGGDGSNQPQHF; cdr3_nt: TGTGCCAGTAATACAGGGGGAGACGGAAGCAATCAGCCCCAGCATTTT
cdr3_length: 18; j_call: TRBJ2-5; clone_size: NA; d_call: TRBD2; v_call: TRBV9; cdr3_aa: CASSVGGRAGGLGETQYF; cdr3_nt: TGTGCCAGCAGCGTAGGTGGTCGAGCGGGAGGGCTGGGGGAGACCCAGTACTTC
cdr3_length: 18; j_call: TRBJ2-7; clone_size: NA; d_call: NA; v_call: TRBV27; cdr3_aa: CASSSGFLASSSSYEQYF; cdr3_nt: TGTGCCAGCAGTTCGGGGTTCCTAGCGTCATCGAGCTCCTACGAGCAGTACTTC
cdr3_length: 15; j_call: TRBJ2-7; clone_size: NA; d_call: TRBD1; v_call: TRBV7-2; cdr3_aa: CASSPAGTGAYEQYF; cdr3_nt: TGTGCCAGCAGCCCAGCCGGGACAGGTGCCTACGAGCAGTACTTC
cdr3_length: 14; j_call: TRBJ1-3; clone_size: NA; d_call: NA; v_call: TRBV19; cdr3_aa: CASLSRGSGNTIYF; cdr3_nt: TGTGCCAGTTTGTCCAGGGGTTCTGGGAACACCATATATTTT
cdr3_length: 16; j_call: TRBJ2-4; clone_size: NA; d_call: TRBD1; v_call: TRBV6-6; cdr3_aa: CASSFGQGTTKNIQYF; cdr3_nt: TGTGCCAGCAGTTTCGGACAGGGAACGACCAAAAACATTCAGTACTTC
cdr3_length: 15; j_call: TRBJ2-1; clone_size: NA; d_call: NA; v_call: TRBV30; cdr3_aa: CAWSVVGNPGNEQFF; cdr3_nt: TGTGCCTGGAGTGTGGTGGGTAACCCGGGCAATGAGCAGTTCTTC